This entry lists 14 T cell receptor beta chains sequenced from one sample in a study of cytomegalovirus exposure and HLA in healthy donors. PCR amplification relied on 60 Vbeta primers (plus 13 Jbeta primers). The data were produced by immunoSEQ multiplex PCR, yet TCRdb's version contains in-frame clones alone and is incomplete. The table records around 130,000 clones, around 86% of them present only once. Sequencing was performed on PBMCs. The source of these receptors is a woman aged 40 to 50 in good health and CMV-seronegative.

Here the CDR3 reads CASTDRAQTGNTIYF. CDR3 coding DNA: TGTGCCAGCACGGACAGGGCTCAAACTGGAAACACCATATATTTT. V is TRBV19 and J is TRBJ1-3, with 8 bases identical to TRBD1. Trimming removed 9 bases from V and 2 bases from J; junction bases left unmatched: 9. CDR3 length equals 15 residues. Germline loops: CDR1 LNHDA, CDR2 SQIVND (reference sequence). The full variable domain, with the rest looked up from reference TRBV19 and TRBJ1-3, is DGGITQSPKYLFRKEGQNVTLSCEQNLNHDAMYWYRQDPGQGLRLIYYSQIVNDFQKGDIAEGYSVSREKKESFPLTVTSAQKNPTAFYLCASTDRAQTGNTIYFGEGSWLTVV.

The genes are TRBV6-1 and TRBJ2-1; D might be TRBD2 (6 bases). The CDR3 has 13 residues. Trimming stripped 8 bases from V and 8 bases from J, with 16 bases between. Germline V lookup: CDR1 MNHNS, CDR2 SASEGT. The CDR3 loop reads CASPGGVRDEQFF. The DNA of the CDR3 is TGTGCCAGCCCAGGAGGGGTTCGCGATGAGCAGTTCTTC.

In this sample, this clone turned up once. The V call is TRBV6-5, the J call TRBJ1-1; TRBD1 aligns across 9 bases. Germline trimming cut 2 bases from V and 1 base from J; bases unmatched to any gene: 2. This CDR3 has 15 residues. Germline CDR1 is MNHEY and CDR2 is SVGAGI. This CDR3 reads CASSYTGGRNTEAFF. CDR3 coding DNA: TGTGCCAGCAGTTACACAGGGGGCCGGAACACTGAAGCTTTCTTT.

This clone came up a few times. V usage is TRBV2 and J usage is TRBJ1-2, with 7 nucleotides matching TRBD1. V shed 1 base and J 7 bases; nucleotides not matched to a gene: 6. The germline CDR1 and CDR2 sequences are SNHLY and FYNNEI. The CDR3 length is 14 residues. CDR3 bases: TGTGCCAGCAGTGAAGACAGGGGTTTCGGTGGCTACACCTTC. As protein: CASSEDRGFGGYTF. The full variable domain, with the rest looked up from reference TRBV2 and TRBJ1-2, is EPEVTQTPSHQVTQMGQEVILRCVPISNHLYFYWYRQILGQKVEFLVSFYNNEISEKSEIFDDQFSVERPDGSNFTLKIRSTKLEDSAMYFCASSEDRGFGGYTFGSGTRLTVV.

The rearrangement uses TRBV4-2 and TRBJ2-1; D is unclear. The V and J ends lost 1 base and 7 bases respectively, with 14 bases between them. Germline V CDR1 and CDR2: LGHNA, YNFKEQ. CDR3 length equals 15 residues. The CDR3 region is CASSQGSTGLNEQFF. CDR3 DNA: TGTGCCAGCAGCCAAGGTAGTACGGGTCTAAATGAGCAGTTCTTC.

V and J are TRBV28 and TRBJ1-2; D is perhaps TRBD1 (6 bases). The CDR3 runs to 13 residues. Trimming removed 6 bases at V and 7 bases at J, with 15 bases between. Germline values: CDR1 MDHEN, CDR2 SYDVKM. The CDR3 nucleotides read TGTGCCAGCAGCTTACGGACAGTGTCTGGCTACACCTTC. Its protein product is CASSLRTVSGYTF.

The chain has TRBV5-1 and TRBJ1-2, with 7 bases identical to TRBD1. The CDR3 covers 15 residues. Germline CDR1 is SGHRS and CDR2 is YFSETQ. Trimming cost V 4 bases and J 3 bases; bases outside gene matches: 9. The CDR3 sequence is CASSPGRGGDYGYTF. For the CDR3, the DNA is TGCGCCAGCAGCCCGGGCAGAGGGGGCGACTATGGCTACACCTTC.

The chain couples TRBV28 to TRBJ1-2; D ambiguous. Germline values: CDR1 MDHEN, CDR2 SYDVKM. The V gene lost 5 bases and the J gene lost 4 bases, with 17 bases spanning the gap. The CDR3 runs 15 residues. The CDR3 is CASSPPGEGIYGYTF. In DNA, the CDR3 is TGTGCCAGCAGTCCCCCCGGAGAGGGAATCTATGGCTACACCTTC.

This chain joins TRBV6-5 and TRBJ2-1; 7 nucleotides agree with TRBD2. CDR3 length: 13 amino acids. Trimming took 7 bases from V and 13 from J; bases not matched to a gene: 13. Per germline, CDR1 MNHEY and CDR2 SVGAGI. The CDR3 DNA follows: TGTGCCAGCACCCCCGGCGGGGGAGGGCTCCAGTTCTTC. Protein: CASTPGGGGLQFF.

This chain joins TRBV11-2 and TRBJ2-2; TRBD1 matches at 8 bases. After removal of 5 bases from V and 6 bases from J, the junction contained 8 bases not matched to a gene. Germline V lookup: CDR1 SGHAT, CDR2 FQNNGV. The CDR3 totals 15 residues. The CDR3 sequence: CASSATGAFAGELFF. DNA of the CDR3: TGTGCCAGCAGCGCGACAGGGGCGTTCGCCGGGGAGCTGTTTTTT. Full variable domain (missing parts from reference TRBV11-2 and TRBJ2-2): EAGVAQSPRYKIIEKRQSVAFWCNPISGHATLYWYQQILGQGPKLLIQFQNNGVVDDSQLPKDRFSAERLKGVDSTLKIQPAKLEDSAVYLCASSATGAFAGELFFGEGSRLTVL.

This clone was seen once. This chain links TRBV2 with TRBJ2-2; weak D call: TRBD1 (6 bases). V lost 4 bases to trimming and J lost 3 bases, with 6 bases between them. The CDR3 consists of 13 residues. From germline, CDR1 is SNHLY and CDR2 FYNNEI. This chain's CDR3 is CASSAGDTGELFF. The CDR3 nucleotides read TGTGCCAGCAGTGCAGGGGACACCGGGGAGCTGTTTTTT.

This clone has a handful of counts. The V call is TRBV18, the J call TRBJ1-1; 8 nucleotides agree with TRBD1. V was pared by 3 bases and J by 0 bases, with 0 bases of the junction left unmatched. Germline V gene lookup returns CDR1 KGHSH and CDR2 LQKENI. The CDR3 covers 14 residues. The CDR3: CASSPTGVNTEAFF. The CDR3 coding sequence is TGTGCCAGCTCACCGACAGGGGTGAACACTGAAGCTTTCTTT.

V usage is TRBV6-1 and J usage is TRBJ2-7, with a possible D match to TRBD1 (5 bases). The V gene lost 2 bases and the J gene lost 4 bases, with 9 bases spanning the gap. The CDR3 is made up of 13 amino acids. Germline V CDR1 and CDR2: MNHNS, SASEGT. The CDR3 sequence is CASSETTVYEQYF. The CDR3 region has the DNA TGTGCCAGCAGTGAAACGACAGTTTACGAGCAGTACTTC.

The rearrangement links TRBV10-2 to TRBJ1-3; no clear D gene. Trimming left V 8 bases short and J 7 bases short, with 24 bases between. The CDR3 has 16 amino acids. Germline assignment: CDR1 WSHSY and CDR2 SAAADI. The CDR3 DNA reads TGCGCCAGCGCCGCCTCAAACAGTGTTGGCGTTAACACCATATATTTT. It yields the protein CASAASNSVGVNTIYF.